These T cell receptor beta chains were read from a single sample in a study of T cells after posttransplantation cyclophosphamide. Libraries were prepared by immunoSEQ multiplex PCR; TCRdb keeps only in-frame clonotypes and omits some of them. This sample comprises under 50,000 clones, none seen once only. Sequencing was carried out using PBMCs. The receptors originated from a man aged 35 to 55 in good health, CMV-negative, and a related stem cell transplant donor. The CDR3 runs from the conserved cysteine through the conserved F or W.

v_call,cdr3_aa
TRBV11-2,CASSLDLGAANSAGELFF
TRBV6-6,CASSYSKEGLNTQYF
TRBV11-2,CASSLPGREEGNTGELFF
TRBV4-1,CASSQEGSPIEAFF
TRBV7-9,CASTDRVDTGELFF
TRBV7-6,CASSLFGDLGLAEETQYF
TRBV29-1,CSVAPQANEQYF
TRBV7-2,CASSLGGANYGYTF
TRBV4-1,CASSQGTATEAFF
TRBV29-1,CSALNEKLFF
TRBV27,CASSLSRRVGETQYF
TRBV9,CASSVGGLSYEQYF
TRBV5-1,CASSLMWGPGNTIYF
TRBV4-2,CASSPRLAISTDTQYF
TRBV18,CASSPAPSGLNTGELFF
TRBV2,CASGVLADNEQFF
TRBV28,CASSALGLTYEQYF
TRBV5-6,CASRREYGYTF
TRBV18,CASSPGATYNEQFF
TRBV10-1,CASSEGLAGDNEQFF
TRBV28,CASSLGTPYEQYF
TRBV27,CASSPGTTFQGNEQYF
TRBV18,CASSPTWRGSYNEQFF
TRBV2,CASSGGLAGHNEQFF